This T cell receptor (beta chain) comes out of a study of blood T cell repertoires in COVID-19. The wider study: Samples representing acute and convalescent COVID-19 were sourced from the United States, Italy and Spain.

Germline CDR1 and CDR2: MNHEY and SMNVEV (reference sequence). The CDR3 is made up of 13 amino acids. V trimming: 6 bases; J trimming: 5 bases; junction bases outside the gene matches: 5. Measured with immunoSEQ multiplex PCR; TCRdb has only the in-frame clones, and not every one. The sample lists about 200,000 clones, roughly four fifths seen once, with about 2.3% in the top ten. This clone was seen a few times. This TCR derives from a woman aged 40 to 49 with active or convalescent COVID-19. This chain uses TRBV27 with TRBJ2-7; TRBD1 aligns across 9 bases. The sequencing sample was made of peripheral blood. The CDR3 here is CASRRQGDHEQYF. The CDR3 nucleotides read TGTGCCAGCAGAAGACAGGGGGACCACGAGCAGTACTTC.